The 8 T cell receptor beta chains below all came from one sample that was sequenced in a study of Tregs in tolerant kidney transplant recipients. Clones were read by immunoSEQ multiplex PCR, and TCRdb kept only the in-frame ones, dropping some. The sample lists around 86,000 clones, around 90% occurring once. Recipients received nonmyeloablative bone marrow transplants from related graft donors, with transient mixed chimerism. Here the sequenced sample was CD4+ T cells from blood (PBMCs), taken 24 months after the transplant. Receptors were obtained from a human patient who received a combined kidney and bone marrow transplant. Some T cells here may be from the graft donor.

CDR3 region: CASSQDRGQWDQPQHF. As DNA, the CDR3 is TGCGCCAGCAGCCAAGATAGGGGACAGTGGGATCAGCCCCAGCATTTT. This chain uses TRBV4-3 with TRBJ1-5, with 7 bases that match TRBD1. This CDR3 has 16 residues. In germline, CDR1 is LGHNA, CDR2 YSLEER. Trimming at V came to 0 bases and at J to 5 bases, leaving 7 bases not matched to a gene.

This clone was seen just once. The chain carries TRBV11-3 and TRBJ1-1; D perhaps matches TRBD1 (5 bases). From germline, CDR1 is SGHNT and CDR2 YENEEA. Trimming pared 5 bases from V and 1 base from J, leaving 11 bases between. The CDR3 loop spans 14 amino acids. CDR3 loop: CASSPRQGNTEAFF. Here the CDR3 DNA reads TGTGCCAGCAGCCCCCGGCAGGGGAACACTGAAGCTTTCTTT.

The V and J genes are TRBV5-6 and TRBJ1-5, with D hard to call. Germline values: CDR1 SGHDT, CDR2 YYEEEE. Deletions cut 2 bases from V and 0 bases from J, with 15 bases between. The CDR3 spans 17 residues. The CDR3 DNA follows: TGTGCCAGCAGCTTCTCCGGCGGGTGGGTTAGCAATCAGCCCCAGCATTTT. Protein sequence: CASSFSGGWVSNQPQHF.

The V and J genes are TRBV11-2 and TRBJ2-2, with 10 bases lining up with TRBD1. Germline V gene lookup returns CDR1 SGHAT and CDR2 FQNNGV. Germline trimming cut 3 bases from V and 7 bases from J; bases unmatched to any gene: 5. The CDR3 sequence is 15 residues long. The CDR3 DNA follows: TGTGCCAGCAGCTTGGACAGGGGGTGGGACGGGGAGCTGTTTTTT. It specifies CASSLDRGWDGELFF.

The CDR3 DNA reads as TGTGCCAGCAGCTTGGAGTCGAGAGTAGAGTTCCAAGAGACCCAGTACTTC. It is translated as CASSLESRVEFQETQYF. V usage is TRBV5-6 and J usage is TRBJ2-5; D gene uncertain. The CDR3 length is 17 residues. V was clipped by 0 bases and J by 1 base, with 16 bases between them. Germline CDR1 SGHDT, CDR2 YYEEEE. Full variable domain (rest looked up from reference TRBV5-6 and TRBJ2-5): DAGVTQSPTHLIKTRGQQVTLRCSPKSGHDTVSWYQQALGQGPQFIFQYYEEEERQRGNFPDRFSGHQFPNYSSELNVNALLLGDSALYLCASSLESRVEFQETQYFGPGTRLLVL.

The rearrangement links TRBV11-1 to TRBJ2-5; the D gene is possibly TRBD2 (6 bases). Germline CDR1 is SGHAT and CDR2 is FQDESV (reference sequence). The CDR3 contains 13 residues. Trimming took 9 bases from V and 7 from J, leaving 18 bases between them. CDR3 amino acids: CASTTSHRATQYF. CDR3 in DNA: TGTGCCAGTACCACTAGCCATCGGGCGACCCAGTACTTC.

This chain connects TRBV4-1 to TRBJ2-3; 8 nucleotides align to TRBD2. Germline V gives CDR1 MGHRA, CDR2 YSYEKL. The CDR3 is 17 amino acids. V dropped 4 bases and J dropped 1; count of bases not matched to a gene: 10. The chain's CDR3 is CASSPSLVRGGTDTQYF. CDR3 bases: TGCGCCAGCAGCCCCTCTTTGGTGCGGGGGGGCACAGATACGCAGTATTTT.

The chain uses TRBV10-3 and TRBJ2-3, with 12 bases lining up with TRBD2. Germline V gene data show CDR1 as ENHRY and CDR2 as SYGVKD. The CDR3 consists of 15 residues. Trimming at V came to 6 bases and at J to 3 bases, leaving 4 bases not matched to a gene. The CDR3 DNA follows: TGTGCCATCAGGGCAGGACTAGCGGGGACAGATACGCAGTATTTT. Protein: CAIRAGLAGTDTQYF.